The rows below give T cell receptor beta chains drawn from one sample of a study of blood T cell repertoires in COVID-19. The method was immunoSEQ multiplex PCR; TCRdb's version includes in-frame clones alone and lacks a portion of them. The repertoire holds some 290,000 clones, more than 85% seen once, with about 3.6% in the top ten. Sequences were obtained from peripheral blood. These receptors all come from a young man with active or convalescent COVID-19. Each CDR3 is given with its conserved first and last residue.

v_gene: TRBV4-1; j_gene: TRBJ1-1; CDR3aa: CASSQDIRDRGRGTEAFF
v_gene: TRBV9; j_gene: TRBJ2-1; CDR3aa: CASSVGAGGEQFF
v_gene: TRBV11-3; j_gene: TRBJ2-5; CDR3aa: CASSSAPDSKETQYF
v_gene: TRBV30; j_gene: TRBJ2-1; CDR3aa: CAWSGTSGSRAYNEQFF
v_gene: TRBV6-5; j_gene: TRBJ1-3; CDR3aa: CASSYSGGGGRVIYF
v_gene: TRBV29-1; j_gene: TRBJ1-2; CDR3aa: CSVAQSTGGLEGYTF
v_gene: TRBV28; j_gene: TRBJ1-2; CDR3aa: CASSPSYGYTF
v_gene: TRBV2; j_gene: TRBJ1-1; CDR3aa: CASSVEGNTEAFF
v_gene: TRBV2; j_gene: TRBJ2-7; CDR3aa: CASSEGPGLAAGNEQYF
v_gene: TRBV5-1; j_gene: TRBJ1-6; CDR3aa: CASSLEATWNSPLHF
v_gene: TRBV7-9; j_gene: TRBJ2-5; CDR3aa: CASSPKWGEETQYF
v_gene: TRBV30; j_gene: TRBJ1-2; CDR3aa: CAWSVSEGFGYTF
v_gene: TRBV5-4; j_gene: TRBJ1-1; CDR3aa: CASSLDRVQTEAFF
v_gene: TRBV13; j_gene: TRBJ2-5; CDR3aa: CASSLSSAGRETQYF
v_gene: TRBV11-3; j_gene: TRBJ1-1; CDR3aa: CASSPIRTGGEAFF
v_gene: TRBV7-9; j_gene: TRBJ1-5; CDR3aa: CASSLDRGVGGNQPQHF
v_gene: TRBV14; j_gene: TRBJ1-2; CDR3aa: CASSPPEQGIKYTF
v_gene: TRBV19; j_gene: TRBJ1-5; CDR3aa: CASTLTGGANQPQHF
v_gene: TRBV4-1; j_gene: TRBJ2-7; CDR3aa: CASSQAAPGGDEQYF
v_gene: TRBV3-1/TRBV3-2; j_gene: TRBJ2-5; CDR3aa: CASKQGPLIETQYF
v_gene: TRBV11-3; j_gene: TRBJ1-4; CDR3aa: CASSLGLRGNEKLFF
v_gene: TRBV6-1; j_gene: TRBJ1-1; CDR3aa: CASSESGTGKAFF
v_gene: TRBV28; j_gene: TRBJ2-7; CDR3aa: CASSPGQVGEQYF
v_gene: TRBV6-5; j_gene: TRBJ1-1; CDR3aa: CATRGSDEAFF
v_gene: TRBV6-5; j_gene: TRBJ2-5; CDR3aa: CASSWDPGSKETQYF
v_gene: TRBV5-1; j_gene: TRBJ2-1; CDR3aa: CASSTGTTYNEQFF
v_gene: TRBV7-2; j_gene: TRBJ1-1; CDR3aa: CASSLGSRVNTEAFF
v_gene: TRBV6-2/TRBV6-3; j_gene: TRBJ2-2; CDR3aa: CASSPGTLTGELFF
v_gene: TRBV2; j_gene: TRBJ1-4; CDR3aa: CASRPRDTEKLFF
v_gene: TRBV18; j_gene: TRBJ2-2; CDR3aa: CASSPMEGTNTGELFF
v_gene: TRBV5-1; j_gene: TRBJ1-1; CDR3aa: CASSPLGMNTEAFF
v_gene: TRBV30; j_gene: TRBJ1-6; CDR3aa: CASMSGTGHSPLHF
v_gene: TRBV7-9; j_gene: TRBJ1-3; CDR3aa: CASSPGQSSGNTIYF
v_gene: TRBV10-2; j_gene: TRBJ2-7; CDR3aa: CASASSTYEQYF
v_gene: TRBV18; j_gene: TRBJ2-4; CDR3aa: CASSSPGTNRSGKNIQYF
v_gene: TRBV11-3; j_gene: TRBJ1-6; CDR3aa: CASSRSDYSPLHF
v_gene: TRBV27; j_gene: TRBJ1-5; CDR3aa: CASSFDSHQPQHF
v_gene: TRBV10-1; j_gene: TRBJ2-2; CDR3aa: CASSESFGPGELFF
v_gene: TRBV6-5; j_gene: TRBJ1-2; CDR3aa: CASRLNFPMSKTF